This TCR beta chain was observed in a study of Ad26.COV2.S vaccination and SARS-CoV-2 variants. Using immunoSEQ multiplex PCR, the repertoire was profiled, and TCRdb retains in-frame clones only, with some absent. Here the sample spans over 350,000 clones, 80% to 90% being singletons. Treatment: over 15 received Ad26.COV2.S at low or high dose, single or two shots; 5 received placebo; per-sample allocation not given. Specimen acquisition occurred on day 63 following the initial vaccine or placebo injection. Looked up from germline, CDR1 is LGHDT and CDR2 is YNNKEL (reference sequence). The length of the CDR3 is 13 residues. V was pared by 2 bases and J by 3 bases, with 6 bases between.

Sequenced here: peripheral blood, sampled in a trial of Ad26.COV2.S vaccine versus placebo. The genes are TRBV3-1 (or the pseudogene TRBV3-2) and TRBJ2-3; unclear D gene. This sequence was found in a person aged 18-60 years who received the Ad26.COV2.S COVID-19 vaccine or a placebo. This chain's CDR3 is CASSQPVTDTQYF. CDR3 nucleotides: TGTGCCAGCAGCCAACCGGTGACAGATACGCAGTATTTT.